The source of this T cell receptor beta chain is a study of blood T cell repertoires in COVID-19. Overall study context: Samples taken during acute and convalescent COVID-19 were collected in the United States, Italy and Spain. The analysed material was cDNA or gDNA that came from T cells, B-cell-depleted T cells, or PBMCs.

The junction had 11 bases not matched to a gene; V was cut back by 3 bases and J by 3 bases. Germline lookup yields CDR1 SGHTA and CDR2 FQGTGA. This CDR3 contains 16 residues. Authors' analysis steps: Reference gene primer amplification gave estimated nucleated cell counts. Here immunoSEQ multiplex PCR was the method, and the copy in TCRdb shows in-frame clones only, minus some. Clonal size and the V and J genes are those of that table, whereas D and trimming came from the DNA. The table lists approximately 450,000 clones, about 89% of them singletons. The source is a woman aged 25 to 45 with acute or convalescent COVID-19. The source material was peripheral blood. The V gene is TRBV7-3, the J gene TRBJ2-7, with TRBD1 matching over 7 bases. CDR3 protein: CASSLVGGTRLYEQYF. CDR3 coding DNA: TGTGCCAGCAGCTTGGTAGGGGGCACAAGACTCTACGAGCAGTACTTC.